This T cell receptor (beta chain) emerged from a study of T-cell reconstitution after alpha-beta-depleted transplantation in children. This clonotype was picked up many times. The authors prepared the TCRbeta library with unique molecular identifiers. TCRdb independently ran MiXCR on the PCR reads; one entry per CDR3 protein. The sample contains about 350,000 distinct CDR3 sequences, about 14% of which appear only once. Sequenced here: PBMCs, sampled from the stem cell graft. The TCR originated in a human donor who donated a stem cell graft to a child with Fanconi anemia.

CDR3 DNA: TGTGCCAGCAGCCCTAACGGGGCCAACGTCCTGACTTTC. It encodes CASSPNGANVLTF. V and J are TRBV7-2 and TRBJ2-6; D unresolved. The CDR3 consists of 13 residues. V dropped 5 bases and J dropped 4 bases, with 6 bases sitting between them. Germline assignment: CDR1 SGHTA and CDR2 FQGNSA.